The following is a T cell receptor (beta chain) sequence with its context. The clone's antigen remains unknown. It has no much larger one-base neighbor in the sample; base qualities were not kept. These data belong to a study of blood T cell repertoires in COVID-19 (TCRdb year 2020). Turning to the overall study: Collaborator samples came from the United States, Italy and Spain and covered acute and convalescent phases of COVID-19. The material from the prospective study consisted of cDNA or gDNA derived from T cells, B-cell-depleted T cells, or PBMCs. Subjects who had been exposed to COVID-19, were actively infected with it, or had recovered from it provided the deeply sampled blood TCRbeta repertoires that made up the dataset. The repertoires were released in a freely available public database meant as a resource for research on the immune response to SARS-CoV-2. Samples came from the ongoing ImmuneRACE study (first 160 participants) plus 1,254 subjects from 6 global collaborators. A de-identified subject ID, COVID-19 status, age in years and sex were almost always included in the sample metadata. HLA class I and class II types, where available, came from metadata supplied by the sample provider rather than from assay-based typing. Results and caveats for the whole study, not just this receptor: The quantity of clinical and demographic metadata differed by source and by participant and was supplied without curation.

The CDR3 runs 16 residues from the cysteine to the phenylalanine. Only the CDR3 DNA is retained, 48 bases long and in frame from the first base. The germline V gene provides CDR1 MDHEN and CDR2 SYDVKM. Between the V and J ends, shortened by 4 bases and 4 bases respectively, the junction contains 16 bases. TCRbeta CDR3 regions were amplified from genomic DNA by means of the immunoSEQ Assay, a bias-controlled multiplex PCR. Turning to the authors' computational methods: The number of nucleated cells in each sample was estimated by amplification of reference gene primers within the assay. To quantify the absolute abundance of each unique TCRbeta CDR3 rearrangement, sequence reads were collapsed and filtered. For each sample, productive Simpson clonality was calculated as the square root of Simpson's diversity index over productive rearrangements. TCRdb holds this immuneACCESS table with in-frame rearrangements only. Some clones are missing; in checked studies, unresolved V genes explain under half, and the rest has no known cause. The V and J calls and clone size come from that table; D and trimming were worked out from the DNA. Here the sample has more than 120,000 clones; around nine tenths occur a single time. The ten largest account for 8.5% to 9.5% of the sample.

Each collaborating institution followed its own protocols to collect whole blood in K2EDTA tubes. For TCRbeta analysis, collaborator samples were shipped as frozen whole blood, as isolated PBMCs, or as DNA extracted from either sample type. This clonotype originated in a woman between 45 and 65 years old with active or convalescent COVID-19. The receptor chain draws on TRBV28 and TRBJ1-4, and possibly TRBD1, on 6 matching bases. Source material: peripheral blood. The CDR3: CASSYRAGQGNEKLFF. In nucleotide form, the sequence is TGTGCCAGCAGTTACAGGGCTGGGCAGGGTAATGAAAAACTGTTTTTT.